This T cell receptor (beta chain) comes out of a study of blood T cell repertoires in COVID-19. Study-level information: Sample material is recorded as cDNA or gDNA derived from T cells, B-cell-depleted T cells, or PBMCs.

Per the study methods: Amplification with reference gene primers provided the estimates of nucleated cell counts. Profiled with immunoSEQ multiplex PCR; TCRdb holds only in-frame clones, not every one. That table supplies the V and J calls and clone size; D and trimming were determined from the DNA. The table lists about 260,000 clones, 75% to 95% of them singletons, with approximately 2.6% in the top ten. Sample: peripheral blood. The origin of this receptor is a person aged 18-35 years with COVID-19, enrolled during active disease.

CDR3 in DNA: TGCGCCAGCAGCTTGACATTGGCGAACACTGAAGCTTTCTTT. Protein sequence: CASSLTLANTEAFF. The chain has TRBV5-1 and TRBJ1-1; D unresolved. Trimming shortened V by 1 base and J by 1 base, and 8 bases separated the two germline ends. Germline V gene data show CDR1 as SGHRS and CDR2 as YFSETQ. CDR3 size: 14 residues.